The TCR beta chain under discussion was sequenced for a study of cytotoxic CD8 clonotypes in ibrutinib-treated CLL. V was shortened by 1 base and J by 0 bases, with 6 bases between the two germline ends. The CDR3 spans 14 residues. Per germline, CDR1 MGHRA and CDR2 YSYEKL. Target depth was 1 in 200,000 to 1 in 1 million T cells, about 10x per clonotype. Here immunoSEQ multiplex PCR was the method, and the copy in TCRdb shows in-frame clones only, minus some. The sample has some 150,000 clones; 65% to 85% are singletons. Regarding this clone: Its target is not known.

Study observations and caveats: Baseline levels were approached again at progression, after clonality had risen at ibrutinib response. Sustained-remission and progressing patients were not sampled at matched times.

The gene calls are TRBV4-1 and TRBJ1-1; the D is unclear. The TCR comes from a human donor with chronic lymphocytic leukemia. This specimen was PBMCs, taken after 36 months of ibrutinib treatment. The CDR3 nucleotides are TGCGCCAGCAGCCAAGGGGCAATGAACACTGAAGCTTTCTTT. It translates to CASSQGAMNTEAFF.